This T cell receptor (beta chain) is from a study of blood T cell repertoires in COVID-19. Study-level background: Sources were T cells, B-cell-depleted T cells, or PBMCs; the material itself was cDNA or gDNA.

Cohorts were assigned according to the clinical history that participants reported. Repertoires were generated with immunoSEQ multiplex PCR, while TCRdb's copy carries only in-frame clones and drops some. The sample records about 140,000 clones, around four fifths being singletons. Between the trimmed V and J ends, which lost 5 bases and 0 bases, there was a span of 13 bases. The CDR3 extends over 15 amino acids. Per germline, CDR1 SGHVS and CDR2 FQNEAQ. The TCR sequence derives from a woman between 45 and 65 years old with acute COVID-19. Sequenced material: PBMCs or T cells enriched from blood (not recorded which). This chain connects TRBV7-8 to TRBJ1-1; D is perhaps TRBD1 (6 bases). The DNA of the CDR3 is TGTGCCAGCAGCCTTAGAACAGGGCTGAACACTGAAGCTTTCTTT. It yields the protein CASSLRTGLNTEAFF.